Given below is one TCR beta chain in context. The V and J ends lost 1 base and 4 bases respectively, with 11 bases between them. The CDR3 totals 14 residues. Germline V lookup: CDR1 SGDLS, CDR2 YYNGEE. This specimen belongs to a study of T-cell reconstitution after alpha-beta-depleted transplantation in children. Unique molecular identifiers were incorporated into the prepared TCRbeta library. A single record per CDR3 protein comes from TCRdb applying MiXCR to the PCR reads. The top ten clones hold 4% to 5.5% of a sample with 380,000 or so distinct CDR3 sequences, 13% of them seen once. Source: PBMCs, taken from the stem cell graft. This sequence was found in a human donor who donated a stem cell graft to a child with Fanconi anemia. The V call is TRBV9, the J call TRBJ1-1; no firm D call. As DNA, the CDR3 is TGTGCCAGCAGCGTAACAACCAGCAGCACTGAAGCTTTCTTT. Its protein product is CASSVTTSSTEAFF. The whole variable domain, remainder taken from reference TRBV9 and TRBJ1-1, is DSGVTQTPKHLITATGQRVTLRCSPRSGDLSVYWYQQSLDQGLQFLIQYYNGEERAKGNILERFSAQQFPDLHSELNLSSLELGDSALYFCASSVTTSSTEAFFGQGTRLTVV.